The 26 T cell receptor beta chains reported below all come from one sample, sequenced in a study of cytomegalovirus exposure and HLA in healthy donors. The primer mix had 60 Vbeta and 13 Jbeta primers. TCRdb's copy holds only in-frame clones and misses some; the assay was immunoSEQ multiplex PCR. The table records some 180,000 clones, approximately 84% of them present only once. Sequenced sample: PBMCs. These receptors originate from a female donor in good health and CMV-seronegative.

This clone has more than one count but fewer than ten. V usage is TRBV5-1 and J usage is TRBJ2-6; 8 bases map to TRBD2. Germline trimming cut 1 base from V and 4 bases from J; bases unmatched to any gene: 7. In germline, CDR1 is SGHRS, CDR2 YFSETQ. This CDR3 is 17 amino acids long. DNA of the CDR3: TGCGCCAGCAGCTTGATCGGCGGGAGGACCGGGGCCAACGTCCTGACTTTC. Protein product: CASSLIGGRTGANVLTF.

The chain uses TRBV9 and TRBJ2-7; TRBD1 might be the D (6 bases). The CDR3 covers 15 residues. Looked up from germline, CDR1 is SGDLS and CDR2 is YYNGEE. Trimming took off 5 bases at V and 2 bases at J, with 17 bases between the two ends. The CDR3 is CASSPPGHKAYEQYF. The CDR3 DNA follows: TGTGCCAGCAGTCCTCCGGGACATAAGGCCTACGAGCAGTACTTC.

This clone was recorded once. The chain employs TRBV6-1 and TRBJ2-7; TRBD2 might be the D (6 bases). CDR1 MNHNS and CDR2 SASEGT come from the germline V gene. This CDR3 has 11 residues. The DNA of the CDR3 is TGTGGTGGGGGGACCGTTTACGAGCAGTACTTC. Translation gives CGGGTVYEQYF.

The chain combines TRBV11-2 with TRBJ1-2, with 10 nucleotides matching TRBD1. This CDR3 comprises 16 residues. The germline V gene encodes CDR1 SGHAT and CDR2 FQNNGV. Unmatched junction bases numbered 6, after V lost 3 bases and J lost 2 bases. The CDR3 DNA reads TGTGCCAGCAGCTTTAGACAGGGGGCGGTCAACTATGGCTACACCTTC. Protein product: CASSFRQGAVNYGYTF.

With regard to this clone: The junction differs from germline at one of its ends, possibly a read error. The chain joins TRBV7-8 to TRBJ2-1, with 9 nucleotides matching TRBD2. This CDR3 contains 11 residues. Germline CDR1 reads SGHVS; CDR2 reads FQNEAQ. CDR3 sequence: CASSSPGLALF. The CDR3 bases are TGTGCCAGCAGCTCACCGGGACTAGCACTCTTC.

This CDR3 reads CAWDDTGANYGYTF. Here the CDR3 DNA reads TGTGCCTGGGATGATACGGGGGCTAACTATGGCTACACCTTC. This rearrangement joins TRBV30 to TRBJ1-2; D is possibly TRBD1 (5 bases). Trimming took 5 bases from V and 0 from J, leaving 13 bases between them. Germline V gene data show CDR1 as GTSNPN and CDR2 as SVGIG (reference sequence). This CDR3 has 14 residues.

The V gene is TRBV11-2, the J gene TRBJ1-4; D is possibly TRBD1 (5 bases). The CDR3 length is 13 residues. Germline CDR1 is SGHAT and CDR2 is FQNNGV. Trimming stripped 2 bases from V and 8 bases from J, with 9 bases between. CDR3 coding DNA: TGTGCCAGCAGCTTACAGGGTTTGGAAAAACTGTTTTTT. It codes for CASSLQGLEKLFF.

The chain recombines TRBV9 with TRBJ2-5; 12 positions match TRBD2. This CDR3 has 14 residues. V lost 3 bases, J lost 4 bases, and 1 base stayed unmatched. CDR1 is SGDLS, CDR2 YYNGEE, per germline. CDR3 protein: CASSAGLAGETQYF. For the CDR3, the DNA is TGTGCCAGCAGCGCGGGACTAGCGGGAGAGACCCAGTACTTC.

This clone occurred a few times. This chain uses TRBV9 with TRBJ2-7, with D possibly being TRBD1 (5 bases). V was pared by 4 bases and J by 6 bases, with 14 bases between. Per germline, CDR1 SGDLS and CDR2 YYNGEE. This CDR3 spans 13 amino acids. The CDR3 here is CASSQTGMGEQYF. In nucleotides, the CDR3 is TGTGCCAGCAGCCAAACAGGAATGGGCGAGCAGTACTTC.

The chain joins TRBV21-1 to TRBJ1-5; the table gives TRBD1 as D, unverified against the DNA. TRBV21-1 is a listed pseudogene. CDR3 length equals 15 residues. The CDR3 loop reads CASSKERGSWQPQHF. CDR3 coding DNA: TGTGCCAGCAGCAAAGAAAGGGGTTCTTGGCAGCCCCAGCATTTT.

The V gene is TRBV9, the J gene TRBJ1-2, with a tentative D call TRBD1 (5 bases). Germline CDR1 is SGDLS and CDR2 is YYNGEE. There are 16 residues in the CDR3. V gave up 3 bases and J gave up 4 bases, with 19 bases separating them. In DNA, the CDR3 is TGTGCCAGCAGCGCTCATTCCGCGGACACGTCCTATGGCTACACCTTC. Its protein is CASSAHSADTSYGYTF.

CDR3 bases: TGTGCCATCAGGACCGGGACTTCCAACCGCTCCTACGAGCAGTACTTC. Translation: CAIRTGTSNRSYEQYF. The chain has TRBV10-3 and TRBJ2-5, with D tentatively TRBD2 (6 bases). The J call is uncertain, as TRBJ2-7 better fits the DNA end. CDR1 is ENHRY and CDR2 is SYGVKD in the germline V gene. There are 16 residues in the CDR3.

This chain uses TRBV7-9 with TRBJ2-2, with TRBD2 matching over 7 bases. The CDR3 is 16 amino acids. Germline V gene data show CDR1 as SEHNR and CDR2 as FQNEAQ (reference sequence). The J segment lost 4 bases and the V segment lost 2 bases, leaving 7 bases of the junction unmatched. CDR3 nucleotides: TGTGCCAGCAGCTTACTTTTCAGCGGGGTCACCGGGGAGCTGTTTTTT. Amino acids: CASSLLFSGVTGELFF.

The chain recombines TRBV2 with TRBJ1-4, with 8 bases matching TRBD1. V gave up 8 bases and J gave up 8 bases; unmatched junction bases: 13. The CDR3 has 15 amino acids. Germline V gene data show CDR1 as SNHLY and CDR2 as FYNNEI. CDR3 sequence (DNA): TGTGCCAGCTGCCGCCAGGGGGCGGTCGGGGAAAAACTGTTTTTT. This sequence encodes CASCRQGAVGEKLFF.

V and J are TRBV19 and TRBJ1-6; 7 nucleotides line up with TRBD1. Trimming cost V 10 bases and J 11 bases; bases outside gene matches: 17. Per germline, CDR1 LNHDA and CDR2 SQIVND (reference sequence). The CDR3 is 15 residues long. CDR3 coding DNA: TGTGCCACCGCCCCGGTGACAGGGTGGGGGACACCCCTCCACTTT. The encoded protein is CATAPVTGWGTPLHF.

Only a few counts were recorded for this clone. CDR3 sequence (DNA): TGTGCCAGCAGTCCCCAGGGAGGAGGCTACACCTTC. It specifies CASSPQGGGYTF. The chain carries TRBV27 and TRBJ1-2; a weak D match, TRBD1 (5 bases). This CDR3 is built from 12 residues. The V end lost 5 bases, the J end lost 8 bases, and 12 bases lay between the germline ends. Germline CDR1 is MNHEY and CDR2 is SMNVEV (reference sequence).

This chain connects TRBV19 to TRBJ2-7, with 7 bases fitting TRBD2. The CDR3 has 14 residues. The V and J ends lost 9 bases and 3 bases, in that order; junction bases with no gene match: 11. Germline V gives CDR1 LNHDA, CDR2 SQIVND (reference sequence). The CDR3 region is CASASGTTFYEQYF. In nucleotides, the CDR3 is TGTGCCAGCGCTAGCGGTACGACCTTCTACGAGCAGTACTTC.

The rearrangement joins TRBV15 to TRBJ2-7; TRBD1 aligns across 9 bases. The CDR3 contains 14 residues. V gave up 5 bases and J gave up 5 bases; unmatched junction bases: 7. Germline CDR1 LNHNV, CDR2 YYDKDF (reference sequence). The CDR3 coding sequence is TGTGCCACCAGCTCGGGACAGGGAGGCGACGAGCAGTACTTC. Amino acids: CATSSGQGGDEQYF.

The genes are TRBV5-6 and TRBJ2-7; TRBD1 matches 12 bases. This CDR3 contains 13 residues. Per germline, CDR1 SGHDT and CDR2 YYEEEE. Germline trimming cut 4 bases from V and 6 bases from J; bases unmatched to any gene: 2. CDR3 protein: CASSRDRGREQYF. In DNA form, the CDR3 reads TGTGCCAGCAGCCGGGACAGGGGGCGCGAGCAGTACTTC.

This clone occurred a few times. This sequence joins TRBV2 and TRBJ1-5; 10 bases match TRBD1. Trimming removed 7 bases from V and 0 bases from J; junction bases left unmatched: 12. CDR1 SNHLY and CDR2 FYNNEI come from the germline V gene. This CDR3 has 18 residues. The CDR3 is CASTGRDRGSTSNQPQHF. CDR3 nucleotides: TGTGCCAGCACAGGCCGGGACAGGGGTTCGACTAGCAATCAGCCCCAGCATTTT.

This clone has a single count. The genes are TRBV6-6 and TRBJ2-7; tentative D call: TRBD1 (6 bases). V gave up 2 bases and J gave up 5 bases, with 13 bases separating them. Germline V lookup: CDR1 MNHNY, CDR2 SVGAGI (reference sequence). The CDR3 is 14 residues long. Written as DNA, the CDR3 is TGTGCCAGCAGTTACAACAGGGCCGGACACGAGCAGTACTTC. Translated, it gives CASSYNRAGHEQYF.

The chain uses TRBV11-1 and TRBJ2-7; TRBD1 agrees at 8 bases. With 2 bases clipped from V and 7 bases from J, the junction kept 16 bases outside the gene matches. Germline V gene lookup returns CDR1 SGHAT and CDR2 FQDESV (reference sequence). There are 17 residues in the CDR3. The CDR3 sequence: CASSLKSGRGLLPEQYF. The CDR3 DNA reads as TGTGCCAGCAGCTTAAAATCGGGCAGGGGGCTTCTCCCGGAGCAGTACTTC.

V is TRBV7-8 and J is TRBJ2-1, with 12 bases identical to TRBD2. The CDR3 has 16 amino acids. V lost 5 bases to trimming and J lost 1 base; unmatched junction nucleotides: 3. Germline CDR1 reads SGHVS; CDR2 reads FQNEAQ. The CDR3 here is CASSRTSGTSYNEQFF. In DNA form, the CDR3 reads TGTGCCAGCAGCCGGACTAGCGGGACTTCCTACAATGAGCAGTTCTTC.

This clone appeared a few times. The chain combines TRBV7-6 with TRBJ2-7, with 12 bases that match TRBD2. The length of the CDR3 is 16 residues. Germline CDR1 reads SGHVS; CDR2 reads FNYEAQ. V was clipped by 4 bases and J by 5 bases; unmatched bases: 9. The CDR3 reads CASSYVSSGGVDEQYF. In nucleotides, the CDR3 is TGTGCCAGCAGCTATGTCTCTAGCGGGGGGGTCGACGAGCAGTACTTC.

This clone has just a few counts. The V and J genes are TRBV2 and TRBJ1-1, with a weak D call TRBD1 (6 bases). Germline CDR1 reads SNHLY; CDR2 reads FYNNEI. The CDR3 is made up of 13 amino acids. V was clipped by 5 bases and J by 5 bases, with 12 bases between them. The CDR3, as DNA: TGTGCCAGCAGTCTACAGGGTTGGACTGAAGCTTTCTTT. Protein: CASSLQGWTEAFF.

In this sample, this clone turned up a few times. At one boundary the junction diverges from the germline segment, which might be a read error. The chain employs TRBV7-9 and TRBJ2-3; no clear D gene. In germline, CDR1 is SEHNR, CDR2 FQNEAQ (reference sequence). The CDR3 totals 14 residues. The CDR3 coding sequence is TGTTCCAGCAGCTCTAGATTAGGCACAGATACGCAGTATTTT. Amino acids: CSSSSRLGTDTQYF. Based on the CDR3 plus reference TRBV7-9 and TRBJ2-3, the full variable domain is DTGVSQNPRHKITKRGQNVTFRCDPISEHNRLYWYRQTLGQGPEFLTYFQNEAQLEKSRLLSDRFSAERPKGSFSTLEIQRTEQGDSAMYLCSSSSRLGTDTQYFGPGTRLTVL.